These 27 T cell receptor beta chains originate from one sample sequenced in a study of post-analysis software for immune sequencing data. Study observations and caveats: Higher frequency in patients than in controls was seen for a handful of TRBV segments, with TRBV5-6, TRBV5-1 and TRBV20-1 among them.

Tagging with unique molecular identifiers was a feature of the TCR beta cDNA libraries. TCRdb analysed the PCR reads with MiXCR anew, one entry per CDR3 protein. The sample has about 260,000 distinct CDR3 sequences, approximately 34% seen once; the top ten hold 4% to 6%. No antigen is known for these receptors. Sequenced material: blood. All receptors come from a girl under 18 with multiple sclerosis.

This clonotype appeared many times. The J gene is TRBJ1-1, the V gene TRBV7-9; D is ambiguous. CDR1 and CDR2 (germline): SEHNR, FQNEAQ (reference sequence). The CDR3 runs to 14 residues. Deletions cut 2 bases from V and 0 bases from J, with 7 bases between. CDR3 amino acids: CASSLLGVNTEAFF. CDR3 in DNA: TGTGCCAGCAGCTTACTGGGTGTGAACACTGAAGCTTTCTTT. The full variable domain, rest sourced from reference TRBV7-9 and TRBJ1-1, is DTGVSQNPRHKITKRGQNVTFRCDPISEHNRLYWYRQTLGQGPEFLTYFQNEAQLEKSRLLSDRFSAERPKGSFSTLEIQRTEQGDSAMYLCASSLLGVNTEAFFGQGTRLTVV.

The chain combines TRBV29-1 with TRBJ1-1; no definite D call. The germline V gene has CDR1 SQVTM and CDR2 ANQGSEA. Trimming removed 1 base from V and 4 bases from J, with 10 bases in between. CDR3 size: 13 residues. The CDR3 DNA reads TGCAGCGTTGAAGCAACTCCAGTCACTGAAGCTTTCTTT. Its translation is CSVEATPVTEAFF.

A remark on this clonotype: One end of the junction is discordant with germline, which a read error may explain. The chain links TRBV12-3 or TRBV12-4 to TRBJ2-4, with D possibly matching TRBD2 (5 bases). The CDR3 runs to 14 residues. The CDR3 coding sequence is TGTACCAGCAGTTTAGCTCTAGCCAAAAACATGCAGTACTTC. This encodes CTSSLALAKNMQYF.

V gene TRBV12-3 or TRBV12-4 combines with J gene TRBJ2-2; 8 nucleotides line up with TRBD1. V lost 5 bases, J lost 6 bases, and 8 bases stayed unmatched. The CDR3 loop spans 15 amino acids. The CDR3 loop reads CASSPGQVGAGELFF. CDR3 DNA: TGTGCCAGCAGTCCGGGACAGGTGGGGGCCGGGGAGCTGTTTTTT.

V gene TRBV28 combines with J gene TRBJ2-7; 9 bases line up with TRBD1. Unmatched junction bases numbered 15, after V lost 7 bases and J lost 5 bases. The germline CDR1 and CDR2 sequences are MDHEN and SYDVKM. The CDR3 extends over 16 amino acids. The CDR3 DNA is TGTGCCAGCACCCCCTCCGGGACAGGGTTGTTGAACGAGCAGTACTTC. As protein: CASTPSGTGLLNEQYF.

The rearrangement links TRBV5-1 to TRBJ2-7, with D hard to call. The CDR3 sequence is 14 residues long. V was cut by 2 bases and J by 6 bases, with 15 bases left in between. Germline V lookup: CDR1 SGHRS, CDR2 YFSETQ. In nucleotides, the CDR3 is TGCGCCAGCAGCTTTCGACCCGACCATATCGAGCAGTACTTC. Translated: CASSFRPDHIEQYF.

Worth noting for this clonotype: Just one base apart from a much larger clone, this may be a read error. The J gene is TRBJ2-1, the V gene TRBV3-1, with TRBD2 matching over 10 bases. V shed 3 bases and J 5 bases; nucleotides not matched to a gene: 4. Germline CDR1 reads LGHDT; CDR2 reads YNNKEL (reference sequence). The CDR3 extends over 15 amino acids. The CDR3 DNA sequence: TGTGCCAGCAGCCAGAGCGGGGGGGACCACAATGAGCAGTTCTTC. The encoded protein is CASSQSGGDHNEQFF.

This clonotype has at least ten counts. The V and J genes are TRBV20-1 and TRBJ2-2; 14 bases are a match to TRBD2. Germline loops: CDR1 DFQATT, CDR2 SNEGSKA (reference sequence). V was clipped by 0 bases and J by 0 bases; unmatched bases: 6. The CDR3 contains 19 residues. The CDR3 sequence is CSARDPRTSGRSNTGELFF. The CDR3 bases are TGCAGTGCTAGAGACCCTAGGACTAGCGGGAGGTCGAACACCGGGGAGCTGTTTTTT.

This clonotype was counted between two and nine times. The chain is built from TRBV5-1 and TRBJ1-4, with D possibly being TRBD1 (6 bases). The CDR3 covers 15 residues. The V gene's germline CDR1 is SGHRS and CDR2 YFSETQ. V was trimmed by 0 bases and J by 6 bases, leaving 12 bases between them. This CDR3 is CASSLVPGTYEKLFF. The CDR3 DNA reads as TGCGCCAGCAGCTTGGTTCCTGGGACATATGAAAAACTGTTTTTT.

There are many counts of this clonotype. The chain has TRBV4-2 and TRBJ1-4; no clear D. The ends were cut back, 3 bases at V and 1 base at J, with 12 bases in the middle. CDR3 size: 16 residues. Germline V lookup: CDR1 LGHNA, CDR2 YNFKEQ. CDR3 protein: CASSHAQTRTNEKLFF. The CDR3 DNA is TGTGCCAGCAGCCATGCCCAGACGCGAACTAATGAAAAACTGTTTTTT.

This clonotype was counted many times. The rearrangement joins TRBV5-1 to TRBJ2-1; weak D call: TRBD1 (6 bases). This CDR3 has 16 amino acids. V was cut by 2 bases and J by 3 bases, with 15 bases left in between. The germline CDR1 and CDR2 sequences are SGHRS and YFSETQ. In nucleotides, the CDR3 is TGCGCCAGCAGCTTTGGGGGCGGCGACTACTACAATGAGCAGTTCTTC. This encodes CASSFGGGDYYNEQFF.

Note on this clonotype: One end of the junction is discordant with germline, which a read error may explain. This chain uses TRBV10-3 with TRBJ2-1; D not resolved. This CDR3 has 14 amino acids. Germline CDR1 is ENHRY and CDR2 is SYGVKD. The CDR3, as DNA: TGTGCCAGCAGTTATCTAGGGTCCTACAATGAGCAGTTCTTC. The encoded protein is CASSYLGSYNEQFF.

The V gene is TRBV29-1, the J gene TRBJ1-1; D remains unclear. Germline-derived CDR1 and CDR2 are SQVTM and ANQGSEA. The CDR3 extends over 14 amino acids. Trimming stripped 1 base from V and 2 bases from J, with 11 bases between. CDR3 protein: CSVEGALLNTEAFF. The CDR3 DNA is TGCAGCGTTGAAGGGGCGCTGCTTAACACTGAAGCTTTCTTT.

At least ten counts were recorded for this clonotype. CDR3 in amino acids: CASSLVTGGMNEQFF. CDR3 nucleotide sequence: TGTGCCAGCAGCTTAGTGACAGGGGGAATGAATGAGCAGTTCTTC. V usage is TRBV7-9 and J usage is TRBJ2-1; 9 bases are a match to TRBD1. The V gene's germline CDR1 is SEHNR and CDR2 FQNEAQ (reference sequence). The trim removed 1 base at V and 7 bases at J, leaving 5 bases unmatched. This CDR3 has 15 amino acids.

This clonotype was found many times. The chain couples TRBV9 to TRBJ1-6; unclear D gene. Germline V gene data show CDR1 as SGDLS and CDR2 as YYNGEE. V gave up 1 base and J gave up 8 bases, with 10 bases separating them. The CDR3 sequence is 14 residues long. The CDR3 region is CASSVTQKDSPLHF. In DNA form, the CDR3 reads TGTGCCAGCAGCGTAACACAGAAAGATTCACCCCTCCACTTT.

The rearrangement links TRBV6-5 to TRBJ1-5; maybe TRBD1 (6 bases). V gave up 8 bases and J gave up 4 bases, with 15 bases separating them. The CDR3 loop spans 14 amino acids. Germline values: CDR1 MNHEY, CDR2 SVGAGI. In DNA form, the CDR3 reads TGTGCCAGCGGGTTCGGGGGGACAAATCAGCCCCAGCATTTT. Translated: CASGFGGTNQPQHF.

CDR3 DNA sequence: TGTGCCAGCAGTTTGGGGCAGGGATGGGAGAGCAATCAGCCCCAGCATTTT. Amino acid sequence: CASSLGQGWESNQPQHF. This chain links TRBV28 with TRBJ1-5; a weak D match, TRBD1 (5 bases). The CDR3 has 17 amino acids. Germline CDR1 reads MDHEN; CDR2 reads SYDVKM. The V end lost 3 bases, the J end lost 1 base, and 16 bases lay between the germline ends. The full variable domain, completed using reference TRBV28 and TRBJ1-5, is DVKVTQSSRYLVKRTGEKVFLECVQDMDHENMFWYRQDPGLGLRLIYFSYDVKMKEKGDIPEGYSVSREKKERFSLILESASTNQTSMYLCASSLGQGWESNQPQHFGDGTRLSIL.

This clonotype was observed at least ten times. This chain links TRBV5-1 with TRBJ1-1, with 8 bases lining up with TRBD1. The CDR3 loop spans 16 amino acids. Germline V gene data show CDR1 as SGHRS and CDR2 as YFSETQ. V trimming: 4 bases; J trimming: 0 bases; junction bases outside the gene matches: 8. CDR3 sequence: CASSPHQDRVNTEAFF. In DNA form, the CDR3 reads TGCGCCAGCAGCCCGCACCAGGACAGGGTGAACACTGAAGCTTTCTTT.

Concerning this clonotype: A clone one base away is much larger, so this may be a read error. DNA for the CDR3: TGTGCCGGCAGTTCGAACGGACAGGCCAACAATGAGCAGTTCTTC. Its translation is CAGSSNGQANNEQFF. The gene calls are TRBV6-5 and TRBJ2-1; 7 nucleotides match TRBD1. CDR1 and CDR2 from the germline V gene are MNHEY and SVGAGI. The CDR3 sequence is 15 residues long.

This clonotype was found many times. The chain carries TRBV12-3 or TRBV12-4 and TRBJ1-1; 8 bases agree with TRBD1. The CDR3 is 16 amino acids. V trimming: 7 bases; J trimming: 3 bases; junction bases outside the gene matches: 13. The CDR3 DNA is TGTGCCAGCACTCGAACAGGGGGGCCTACCCACACTGAAGCTTTCTTT. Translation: CASTRTGGPTHTEAFF.

The CDR3 loop reads CASSVTRNYDYEQYF. The CDR3 nucleotides are TGTGCCAGCAGTGTAACCAGGAATTACGACTACGAGCAGTACTTC. The chain uses TRBV6-1 and TRBJ2-7; D unresolved. The CDR3 spans 15 residues. Germline V gene lookup returns CDR1 MNHNS and CDR2 SASEGT. V was shortened by 4 bases and J by 3 bases, with 16 bases between the two germline ends.

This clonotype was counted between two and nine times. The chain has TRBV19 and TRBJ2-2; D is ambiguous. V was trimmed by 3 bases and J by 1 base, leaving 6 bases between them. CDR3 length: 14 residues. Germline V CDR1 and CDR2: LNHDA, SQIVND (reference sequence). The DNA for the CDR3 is TGTGCCAGTAGTATTGGGCAGAACACCGGGGAGCTGTTTTTT. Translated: CASSIGQNTGELFF.

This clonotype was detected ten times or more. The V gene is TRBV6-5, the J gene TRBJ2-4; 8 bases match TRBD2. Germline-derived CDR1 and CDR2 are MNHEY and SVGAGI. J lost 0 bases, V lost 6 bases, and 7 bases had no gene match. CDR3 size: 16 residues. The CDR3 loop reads CASRERELLAKNIQYF. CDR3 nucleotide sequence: TGTGCCAGCAGAGAGCGGGAGCTCCTAGCCAAAAACATTCAGTACTTC.

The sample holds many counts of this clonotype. The CDR3 nucleotides read TGCAGCGTTGAGGGGCAGGGCGTCACTGAAGCTTTCTTT. Translating it yields CSVEGQGVTEAFF. The chain carries TRBV29-1 and TRBJ1-1; D might be TRBD1 (5 bases). The CDR3 length is 13 residues. From germline, CDR1 is SQVTM and CDR2 ANQGSEA. V lost 3 bases and J lost 4, with 12 bases in between. Drawing the rest from reference TRBV29-1 and TRBJ1-1, the complete variable domain is SAVISQKPSRDICQRGTSLTIQCQVDSQVTMMFWYRQQPGQSLTLIATANQGSEATYESGFVIDKFPISRPNLTFSTLTVSNMSPEDSSIYLCSVEGQGVTEAFFGQGTRLTVV.

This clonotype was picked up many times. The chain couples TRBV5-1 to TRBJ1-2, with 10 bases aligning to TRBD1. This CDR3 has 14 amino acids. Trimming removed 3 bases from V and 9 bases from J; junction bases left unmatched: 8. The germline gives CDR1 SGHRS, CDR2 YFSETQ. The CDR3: CASSSTGDRGSYTF. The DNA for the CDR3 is TGCGCCAGCAGCTCCACCGGGGACAGGGGCAGCTACACCTTC.

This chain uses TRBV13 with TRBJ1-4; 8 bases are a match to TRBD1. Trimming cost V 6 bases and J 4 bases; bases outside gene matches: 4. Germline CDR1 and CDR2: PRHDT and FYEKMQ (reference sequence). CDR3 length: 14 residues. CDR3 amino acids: CASRLQGVNEKLFF. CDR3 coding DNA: TGTGCCAGCAGGTTACAGGGGGTTAATGAAAAACTGTTTTTT.

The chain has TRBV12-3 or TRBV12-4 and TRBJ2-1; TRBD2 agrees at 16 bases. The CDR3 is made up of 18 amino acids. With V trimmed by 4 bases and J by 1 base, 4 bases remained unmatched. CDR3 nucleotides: TGTGCCAGCAGTTCAGGGACTAGCGGGGGGGTTTCCTACAATGAGCAGTTCTTC. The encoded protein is CASSSGTSGGVSYNEQFF.